Following are 13 T cell receptor beta chains from one sample sequenced in a study of cytomegalovirus exposure and HLA in healthy donors (TCRdb year 2017). The library was obtained by the immunoSEQ multiplex PCR assay. The multiplex PCR relied on a mix of 60 forward primers for TCR Vbeta segments and 13 reverse primers for TCR Jbeta segments. Entries here come from immuneACCESS through TCRdb and include only in-frame sequences with V and J called. Some clones fail to appear in such tables; in the studies checked, an unresolved V gene covers under half of the shortfall, and the cause of the remainder is unknown. The sample table shows about 180,000 clones, and roughly 84% are seen once. Approximately 0.98% of the sample is in the top ten clones. Sequencing used PBMCs. These receptors came from a man aged 25 to 40 in good health and CMV-seronegative.

This clone was picked up one time. The gene calls are TRBV7-2 and TRBJ2-7; TRBD2 aligns across 7 bases. The CDR3 extends over 16 amino acids. V dropped 1 base and J dropped 2; count of bases not matched to a gene: 8. Germline values: CDR1 SGHTA, CDR2 FQGNSA. CDR3 nucleotide sequence: TGTGCCAGCAGCTTAGTGTGGGCTAGCGGAACCTACGAGCAGTACTTC. This gives the protein CASSLVWASGTYEQYF.

This clone occurred a few times. The CDR3 is CASSLPHLTGKETQYF. In DNA form, the CDR3 reads TGTGCCAGCAGCTTACCACACCTTACAGGGAAAGAGACCCAGTACTTC. The V and J genes are TRBV5-6 and TRBJ2-5; TRBD1 is a possible D gene (6 bases). The length of the CDR3 is 16 residues. Germline CDR1 reads SGHDT; CDR2 reads YYEEEE. V was pared by 2 bases and J by 3 bases, with 17 bases between.

V and J are TRBV4-2 and TRBJ2-1; D is perhaps TRBD2 (5 bases). V lost 0 bases to trimming and J lost 13 bases, with 10 bases between them. The germline V gene has CDR1 LGHNA and CDR2 YNFKEQ. CDR3 length: 12 residues. CDR3 bases: TGTGCCAGCAGCCAAGAAGGCCTAGCACAGTTCTTC. This gives the protein CASSQEGLAQFF.

This clone was detected only a few times. The rearrangement uses TRBV7-3 and TRBJ2-1; tentative D call: TRBD2 (5 bases). This CDR3 region has 17 residues. CDR1 SGHTA and CDR2 FQGTGA come from the germline V gene. Trimming removed 0 bases from V and 4 bases from J, with 16 bases in between. The CDR3 spells CASSLTPRAAPYNEQFF. Written as DNA, the CDR3 is TGTGCCAGCAGCTTAACCCCCCGAGCGGCTCCTTACAATGAGCAGTTCTTC.

V is TRBV7-9 and J is TRBJ1-2, with 9 nucleotides matching TRBD1. The length of the CDR3 is 14 residues. Trimming at V came to 1 base and at J to 6 bases, leaving 3 bases not matched to a gene. The germline gives CDR1 SEHNR, CDR2 FQNEAQ (reference sequence). The CDR3 region has the DNA TGTGCCAGCAGCTTAGGTGGGACAGGGAATGGCTACACCTTC. Translated: CASSLGGTGNGYTF.

The J gene is TRBJ2-7, the V gene TRBV5-6, with 10 bases matching TRBD1. After removal of 4 bases from V and 3 bases from J, the junction contained 7 bases not matched to a gene. CDR1 and CDR2 (germline): SGHDT, YYEEEE. The CDR3 length is 15 residues. The CDR3 loop reads CASSPDRGYGYEQYF. In DNA form, the CDR3 reads TGTGCCAGCAGCCCGGACAGGGGGTACGGCTACGAGCAGTACTTC.

The chain couples TRBV6-5 to TRBJ1-5; D gene uncertain. Deletions cut 6 bases from V and 0 bases from J, with 12 bases between. This CDR3 spans 15 amino acids. CDR1 MNHEY and CDR2 SVGAGI come from the germline V gene. The CDR3 sequence is CASRMREYSNQPQHF. CDR3 nucleotide sequence: TGTGCCAGCAGAATGAGAGAGTATAGCAATCAGCCCCAGCATTTT.

The rearrangement joins TRBV11-3 to TRBJ2-1, with D tentatively TRBD2 (5 bases). The CDR3 sequence is 16 residues long. CDR1 and CDR2 (germline): SGHNT, YENEEA. The V gene lost 0 bases and the J gene lost 6 bases, with 15 bases spanning the gap. Here the CDR3 reads CASSLDGNSIGNEQFF. CDR3 sequence (DNA): TGTGCCAGCAGCTTAGACGGGAATTCTATTGGCAATGAGCAGTTCTTC.

V usage is TRBV11-2 and J usage is TRBJ2-7; no definite D call. Trimming pared 6 bases from V and 2 bases from J, leaving 11 bases between. The CDR3 spans 13 residues. Germline loops: CDR1 SGHAT, CDR2 FQNNGV. The CDR3 coding sequence is TGTGCCAGCAGTCGTGGGCTTGCCTACGAGCAGTACTTC. Encoded protein: CASSRGLAYEQYF.

This chain links TRBV10-3 with TRBJ1-1; 10 positions match TRBD1. Losses at the gene ends were 10 bases for V and 7 bases for J; bases not matched to a gene: 9. CDR1 and CDR2 from the germline V gene are ENHRY and SYGVKD. The CDR3 loop spans 13 amino acids. This chain's CDR3 is CASRDRGENEAFF. The CDR3 region has the DNA TGTGCCAGCCGGGACAGGGGAGAAAATGAAGCTTTCTTT.

The genes are TRBV30 and TRBJ1-6; 8 positions agree with TRBD1. This CDR3 comprises 13 residues. Germline-derived CDR1 and CDR2 are GTSNPN and SVGIG (reference sequence). Trimming cost V 5 bases and J 7 bases; bases outside gene matches: 4. CDR3 nucleotide sequence: TGTGCCTGGGGACAGGGCTACAATTCACCCCTCCACTTT. It specifies CAWGQGYNSPLHF.

J is TRBJ2-7 and V is TRBV6-5, with D tentatively TRBD2 (6 bases). The germline V gene has CDR1 MNHEY and CDR2 SVGAGI. V was clipped by 8 bases and J by 5 bases, with 19 bases between them. This CDR3 has 14 amino acids. The CDR3 region is CASQSGGSGHEQYF. CDR3 bases: TGTGCCAGCCAGTCCGGAGGTAGCGGCCACGAGCAGTACTTC.

The CDR3 DNA is TGTGCCAGTAGTATACAGGGGGACGCTGAGACCCAGTACTTC. It is translated as CASSIQGDAETQYF. The chain couples TRBV19 to TRBJ2-5; 7 bases agree with TRBD1. J gave up 5 bases and V 2 bases, and 5 bases lay outside the gene matches. Looked up from germline, CDR1 is LNHDA and CDR2 is SQIVND (reference sequence). CDR3 length equals 14 residues.